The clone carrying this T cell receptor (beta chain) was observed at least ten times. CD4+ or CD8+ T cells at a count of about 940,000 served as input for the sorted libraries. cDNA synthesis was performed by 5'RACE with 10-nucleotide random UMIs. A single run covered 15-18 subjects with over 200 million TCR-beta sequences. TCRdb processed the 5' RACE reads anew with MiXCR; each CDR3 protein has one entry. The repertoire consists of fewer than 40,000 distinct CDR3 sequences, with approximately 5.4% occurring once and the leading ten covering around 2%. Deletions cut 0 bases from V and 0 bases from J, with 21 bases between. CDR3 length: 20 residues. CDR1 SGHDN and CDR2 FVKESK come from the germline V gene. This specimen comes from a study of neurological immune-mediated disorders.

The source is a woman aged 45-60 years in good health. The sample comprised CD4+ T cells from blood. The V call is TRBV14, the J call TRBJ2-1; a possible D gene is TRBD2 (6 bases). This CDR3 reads CASSQDFAGRRLSSYNEQFF. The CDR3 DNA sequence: TGTGCCAGCAGCCAAGATTTCGCGGGACGCCGGCTTAGCTCCTACAATGAGCAGTTCTTC.